These T cell receptor beta chains were read from a single sample in a study of blood T cell repertoires in COVID-19. TCRdb keeps only in-frame clones here, not all; method: immunoSEQ multiplex PCR. The repertoire includes roughly 35,000 clones, 78% of them detected once, and around a third sits in the top ten. Sequencing was carried out using peripheral blood. The origin of the receptors is an elderly man with acute or convalescent COVID-19. The CDR3 runs from the conserved cysteine through the conserved F or W. A D gene is named only where the DNA matches it firmly. Clone size appears in some rows only: once, few, many, or a class for an expanded clone.

d_call	clone_size	j_call	v_call	cdr3_nt	cdr3_aa
TRBD1	.	TRBJ2-7	TRBV7-2	TGTGCCAGCAGCTTGCCGGGACAGGGTATTCTTGAGCAGTACTTC	CASSLPGQGILEQYF
TRBD1	.	TRBJ1-3	TRBV9	TGTGCCAGCAGCCCAGGACAGGGGGAGGTTAAGTCTGGAAACACCATATATTTT	CASSPGQGEVKSGNTIYF
TRBD1	.	TRBJ1-2	TRBV19	TGTGCCAGTAGTACCCGCGTGTCAGGACAGGGGGCTAATGGCTACACCTTC	CASSTRVSGQGANGYTF
.	.	TRBJ2-6	TRBV30	TGTGCCTGGAGTGTACCACAGGGGGGGCTCTCTGGGGCCAACGTCCTGACTTTC	CAWSVPQGGLSGANVLTF
.	.	TRBJ2-5	TRBV2	TGTGCCAGCTCCGTGGCGGGGGCGCCCCAAGAGACCCAGTACTTC	CASSVAGAPQETQYF
TRBD1	.	TRBJ2-7	TRBV6-5	TGTGCCAGCAGTTATGGGCAGGGGGCCTACGAGCAGTACTTC	CASSYGQGAYEQYF
.	.	TRBJ2-1	TRBV14	TGTGCCAGCAGCCATTTCAACGGCAATGAGCAGTTCTTC	CASSHFNGNEQFF
.	once	TRBJ2-1	TRBV5-1	TGCGCCAGCAGCGGGGCGACGGATGAGCAGTTCTTC	CASSGATDEQFF
TRBD2	.	TRBJ2-7	TRBV3-1/TRBV3-2	TGTGCCAGCAGCCAAGATACCGGGAGGGTACCCTACGAGCAGTACTTC	CASSQDTGRVPYEQYF
.	.	TRBJ2-4	TRBV7-2	TGTGCCAGCAGCCAATCCCGGTCGGCGGGGGCAAACATTCAGTACTTC	CASSQSRSAGANIQYF
.	.	TRBJ2-2	TRBV5-1	TGCGCCAGCAGCTCCTGGATTCAGGACACCGGGGAGCTGTTTTTT	CASSSWIQDTGELFF
.	.	TRBJ2-3	TRBV6-5	TGTGCCAGCAGTTCCTACACAGATACGCAGTATTTT	CASSSYTDTQYF
.	.	TRBJ2-2	TRBV18	TGTGCCAGCTCACAGGGGCAGACGACCGGGGAGCTGTTTTTT	CASSQGQTTGELFF
TRBD1	.	TRBJ1-4	TRBV19	TGTGCCAGTAGTAGGGGACAGCCAACTAATGAAAAACTGTTTTTT	CASSRGQPTNEKLFF
.	.	TRBJ1-6	TRBV27	TGTGCCAGCAGTTTCCGGGCAGGGTCCTCACCCCTCCACTTT	CASSFRAGSSPLHF
.	.	TRBJ1-2	TRBV10-3	TGTGCCATCAGTGATATAAGGGAGGGAGATGGCTACACCTTC	CAISDIREGDGYTF
.	few	TRBJ2-3	TRBV24-1	TGTGCCACCAGTCTCGCTAGCGCCTCAGATACGCAGTATTTT	CATSLASASDTQYF
.	.	TRBJ1-5	TRBV11-2	TGTGCCAGCAGCTTAGGCAACGGTCTGAGCAATCAGCCCCAGCATTTT	CASSLGNGLSNQPQHF
TRBD1	.	TRBJ1-1	TRBV5-6	TGTGCCAGCAGTTCGACAGGGTTCCGGGCTGAAGCTTTCTTT	CASSSTGFRAEAFF
.	.	TRBJ2-5	TRBV14	TGTGCCAGCAGCCAAGATAGGACTCAAGAGACCCAGTACTTC	CASSQDRTQETQYF
TRBD1	.	TRBJ2-7	TRBV25-1	TGTGCCAGCAGCCCCGGACAGGGGAGAGGCGAGCAGTACTTC	CASSPGQGRGEQYF
.	.	TRBJ1-5	TRBV5-1	TGCGCCAGCAGCTTTTCAAACCAGGGGACGAAGCCCCAGCATTTT	CASSFSNQGTKPQHF
.	.	TRBJ2-7	TRBV5-1	TGCGCCAGCAGCTTGTCCGGGAGCTCCTACGAGCAGTACTTC	CASSLSGSSYEQYF
.	.	TRBJ1-1	TRBV5-4	TGTGCCAGCAGCTTGGAGGGGGGGGAAGCTTTCTTT	CASSLEGGEAFF
TRBD1	.	TRBJ1-5	TRBV7-8	TGTGCCAGCAGCCCGCATCCCACAGGGGGCGATCAGCCCCAGCATTTT	CASSPHPTGGDQPQHF
.	.	TRBJ2-7	TRBV6-5	TGTGCCAGTCCCGCCCTAGCCCCTCTCGAGCAGTACTTC	CASPALAPLEQYF
.	once	TRBJ2-7	TRBV7-8	TGTGCCAGCAGCTTCTCTTTTATAGTGGACGAGCAGTACTTC	CASSFSFIVDEQYF